The text below deals with one TCR beta chain. The antigen is unknown. The data stem from a study of cytomegalovirus exposure and HLA in healthy donors. Primers for the PCR totalled 60 Vbeta and 13 Jbeta. Assay: immunoSEQ multiplex PCR; the TCRdb copy retains only in-frame clones and omits some. Here the sample table reports about 130,000 clones. General study findings and limits: Presence/absence analyses assumed roughly uniform sequencing depth across donors, which may not hold. Investigators reported 150 to 200 TCR beta chains as tied to cytomegalovirus.

CDR3 length equals 17 residues. Germline lookup yields CDR1 SGHNT and CDR2 YENEEA. J gave up 0 bases and V 5 bases, and 11 bases lay outside the gene matches. The material sequenced was PBMCs. This receptor was identified in a man aged 18 to 30 in good health and CMV-seronegative. The V and J genes are TRBV11-3 and TRBJ2-7; TRBD2 agrees at 9 bases. The CDR3 nucleotides read TGTGCCAGCAGCCAAGGGACGGTAGCGGGGGACTCCTACGAGCAGTACTTC. This sequence encodes CASSQGTVAGDSYEQYF.